The clone carrying this T cell receptor beta chain was seen a handful of times. The V gene end was trimmed by 0 bases and the J gene end by 4 bases; junction bases not matched to a gene: 5. Germline V gives CDR1 SGDLS, CDR2 YYNGEE. The CDR3 totals 16 residues. Each CDR3 protein is one row after TCRdb ran MiXCR on the RT-PCR reads. The table lists hundreds of thousands of distinct CDR3 sequences, approximately 15% of them singletons. Sequencing used memory CD4+ T cells from blood. This TCR came from a female donor in good health, serving as a healthy control. J is TRBJ2-3 and V is TRBV9; 10 bases are shared with TRBD2. As DNA, the CDR3 is TGTGCCAGCAGCGTAGTGAGCGGGGGGGCCCCAGATACGCAGTATTTT. Translated, it gives CASSVVSGGAPDTQYF.